A selection of T cell receptor beta chains follows, all from one sample in a study of blood T cell repertoires in COVID-19. Here immunoSEQ multiplex PCR was the method, and the copy in TCRdb shows in-frame clones only, minus some. The sample holds 100,000 or so clones, over 75% seen once. Sequenced: peripheral blood. These receptors all come from a human donor in a cohort sampled during active COVID-19. The CDR3 runs from the conserved cysteine through the conserved F or W. The D gene is left open where the match is weak. The size of a clone is reported for some rows only, either as once, few or many, or as a class for expanded clones.

clone_size	d_call	v_call	j_call	cdr3_aa	cdr3_nt
.	.	TRBV6-1	TRBJ2-3	CASSERSLGQSIDTQYF	TGTGCCAGCAGTGAAAGGAGCTTAGGACAGTCTATAGATACGCAGTATTTT
.	TRBD1	TRBV19	TRBJ2-5	CASSVVRGTAQETQYF	TGTGCCAGTAGTGTGGTCCGAGGGACAGCTCAAGAGACCCAGTACTTC
.	TRBD2	TRBV5-6	TRBJ2-2	CASSDLGLQNTGELFF	TGTGCCAGCAGCGACCTGGGACTACAAAACACCGGGGAGCTGTTTTTT
.	.	TRBV30	TRBJ2-7	CAWGRTDYEQYF	TGTGCCTGGGGGAGGACAGATTACGAGCAGTACTTC
.	.	TRBV5-1	TRBJ2-7	CASSEAAPYEQYF	TGCGCCAGCAGCGAGGCAGCGCCCTACGAGCAGTACTTC
.	TRBD2	TRBV3-1/TRBV3-2	TRBJ2-5	CASSQAKTSGVRETQYF	TGTGCCAGCAGCCAAGCGAAGACTAGCGGGGTTCGGGAGACCCAGTACTTC
once	TRBD2	TRBV12-5	TRBJ2-3	CASGSSGAGTDTQYF	TGTGCTAGTGGTTCTAGCGGGGCGGGAACAGATACGCAGTATTTT
few	TRBD2	TRBV5-1	TRBJ2-2	CASSESGGLNTGELFF	TGCGCCAGCAGCGAGAGCGGGGGGCTAAACACCGGGGAGCTGTTTTTT
.	.	TRBV30	TRBJ1-6	CAWSVRGYLHF	TGTGCCTGGAGTGTAAGGGGTTACCTCCACTTT
.	.	TRBV19	TRBJ1-3	CASSIRQGGSGNTIYF	TGTGCCAGTAGTATACGTCAGGGCGGCTCTGGAAACACCATATATTTT
.	TRBD2	TRBV3-1/TRBV3-2	TRBJ2-7	CASSPTSGRVYEQYF	TGTGCCAGCAGCCCCACTAGCGGGAGGGTGTACGAGCAGTACTTC
.	.	TRBV27	TRBJ1-5	CASSFSGLEDQPQHF	TGTGCCAGCAGTTTTTCGGGTTTGGAGGATCAGCCCCAGCATTTT
few	TRBD1	TRBV30	TRBJ1-5	CAWSVLAGGQPQHF	TGTGCCTGGAGTGTACTGGCAGGGGGTCAGCCCCAGCATTTT
.	.	TRBV27	TRBJ1-5	CASSLQGGGQPQHF	TGTGCCAGCAGTTTACAGGGAGGGGGTCAGCCCCAGCATTTT
.	.	TRBV7-9	TRBJ2-2	CASSLGQANTGELFF	TGTGCCAGCAGCTTAGGGCAGGCGAACACCGGGGAGCTGTTTTTT
.	.	TRBV6-5	TRBJ1-1	CASSTQGNTEAFF	TGTGCCAGCAGTACACAGGGGAACACTGAAGCTTTCTTT
.	TRBD2	TRBV7-2	TRBJ2-1	CASSLALIAGGLHEQFF	TGTGCCAGCAGCTTAGCGCTGATAGCGGGGGGGCTTCATGAGCAGTTCTTC
.	.	TRBV20-1	TRBJ2-2	CSASKLANTGELFF	TGCAGTGCTAGTAAACTAGCGAACACCGGGGAGCTGTTTTTT
.	TRBD1	TRBV7-8	TRBJ2-3	CASTSGQSRSTDTQYF	TGTGCCAGCACCTCGGGACAGTCCAGGAGCACAGATACGCAGTATTTT
.	TRBD1	TRBV19	TRBJ1-3	CASSVTGAGNTIYF	TGTGCCAGTAGTGTCACAGGGGCTGGAAACACCATATATTTT
.	.	TRBV4-1	TRBJ1-2	CASSQDLRGSGYTF	TGCGCCAGCAGCCAAGATCTCAGGGGAAGCGGCTACACCTTC
.	.	TRBV11-2	TRBJ2-7	CASSLDRVYEQYF	TGTGCCAGCAGCTTAGACAGGGTTTACGAGCAGTACTTC
.	.	TRBV27	TRBJ1-6	CASSWGGVLNSPLHF	TGTGCCAGCAGTTGGGGAGGGGTATTGAATTCACCCCTCCACTTT
.	.	TRBV18	TRBJ1-6	CASSLQGYNSPLHF	TGTGCCAGCTCACTTCAGGGTTATAATTCACCCCTCCACTTT